The 30 T cell receptor beta chains listed next were all sequenced from one sample in a study of response to subunit inactivated influenza vaccine. One entry per CDR3 protein results from TCRdb running MiXCR on the RT-PCR reads. The sample holds 800,000 to 1,000,000 distinct CDR3 sequences, approximately 22% seen once. The sample was PBMCs from blood, taken 4 to 6 days after vaccination. The receptor set was obtained from a man aged 45-65 years who received an inactivated influenza vaccine.

This sequence joins TRBV20-1 and TRBJ2-3, with D hard to call. The CDR3 covers 14 residues. Germline V gene lookup returns CDR1 DFQATT and CDR2 SNEGSKA (reference sequence). With 3 bases removed from V and 3 bases from J, the gap between germline ends came to 13 bases. The CDR3: CSASPPRDTDTQYF. The CDR3 DNA is TGCAGTGCTAGCCCCCCTCGAGATACAGATACGCAGTATTTT.

This clonotype turned up a few times. The chain recombines TRBV20-1 with TRBJ2-2; the D is unclear. Germline CDR1 is DFQATT and CDR2 is SNEGSKA (reference sequence). Trimming cost V 0 bases and J 7 bases, with 6 bases left between them. The CDR3 is made up of 12 amino acids. CDR3 sequence: CSARDPVGELFF. CDR3 bases: TGCAGTGCTAGAGATCCTGTCGGGGAGCTGTTTTTT.

V and J are TRBV6-2 or TRBV6-3 and TRBJ2-1, with 12 bases identical to TRBD2. CDR1 is MNHEY, CDR2 SVGEGT, per germline. The CDR3 covers 19 residues. The trim removed 2 bases at V and 4 bases at J, leaving 12 bases unmatched. The CDR3 DNA sequence: TGTGCCAGCAGTTACGGTTCTAGCGGGAGGGCCGGTATATACAATGAGCAGTTCTTC. Encoded protein: CASSYGSSGRAGIYNEQFF.

The sample holds a few counts of this clonotype. J is TRBJ2-7 and V is TRBV12-3 or TRBV12-4, with TRBD1 matching over 7 bases. Unmatched junction bases numbered 8, after V lost 6 bases and J lost 3 bases. The length of the CDR3 is 14 residues. The CDR3 coding sequence is TGTGCCAGCAGCCGACAGGGCTGGGACTACGAGCAGTACTTC. Translation gives CASSRQGWDYEQYF.

The chain carries TRBV7-2 and TRBJ1-2; D call uncertain. CDR1 SGHTA and CDR2 FQGNSA come from the germline V gene. The V end was cut by 5 bases, the J end by 5 bases, with 12 bases between. The CDR3 totals 13 residues. The CDR3 DNA reads TGTGCCAGCAGCCCCCGGGCCCTATATGGCTACACCTTC. Protein: CASSPRALYGYTF.

CDR3 nucleotides: TGCGCCAGCAGCGTGACAGGACACAATGAGCAGTTCTTC. Its translation: CASSVTGHNEQFF. This chain connects TRBV5-1 to TRBJ2-1, with D tentatively TRBD1 (6 bases). The CDR3 has 13 residues. Germline CDR1 is SGHRS and CDR2 is YFSETQ. Trimming shortened V by 4 bases and J by 5 bases, and 10 bases separated the two germline ends.

This chain uses TRBV19 with TRBJ2-7; TRBD2 aligns across 12 bases. Germline V gene sequence: CDR1 LNHDA, CDR2 SQIVND (reference sequence). V lost 2 bases to trimming and J lost 6 bases; unmatched junction nucleotides: 2. The length of the CDR3 is 14 residues. The CDR3: CASSIRLAGVEQYF. The CDR3 DNA is TGTGCCAGTAGTATACGACTAGCGGGAGTCGAGCAGTACTTC.

This clonotype was seen only a few times. The chain employs TRBV28 and TRBJ2-7, with 7 bases that match TRBD2. Germline CDR1 is MDHEN and CDR2 is SYDVKM. This CDR3 spans 15 amino acids. Unmatched junction bases numbered 2, after V lost 0 bases and J lost 0 bases. The CDR3 region is CASSLWGGSSYEQYF. In DNA, the CDR3 is TGTGCCAGCAGTTTATGGGGCGGGAGCTCCTACGAGCAGTACTTC.

This clonotype turned up a few times. The V and J genes are TRBV5-1 and TRBJ2-5, with 8 positions matching TRBD1. The CDR3 covers 15 residues. The germline gives CDR1 SGHRS, CDR2 YFSETQ. V lost 1 base and J lost 5; bases outside the gene matches: 7. CDR3 nucleotide sequence: TGCGCCAGCAGCTTGTCAGGGGGCGAGAGGGAGACCCAGTACTTC. It specifies CASSLSGGERETQYF.

This rearrangement joins TRBV5-5 to TRBJ1-3, with D hard to call. The CDR3 is made up of 14 amino acids. Trimming shortened V by 1 base and J by 0 bases, and 5 bases separated the two germline ends. The germline gives CDR1 SGHKS, CDR2 YYEKEE (reference sequence). CDR3 amino acids: CASSLPTSGNTIYF. CDR3 DNA: TGTGCCAGCAGCTTGCCCACCTCTGGAAACACCATATATTTT.

This clonotype has a single count. The rearrangement uses TRBV20-1 and TRBJ1-6; tentative D call: TRBD1 (5 bases). Germline values: CDR1 DFQATT, CDR2 SNEGSKA (reference sequence). The CDR3 spans 19 residues. Trimming pared 0 bases from V and 0 bases from J, leaving 18 bases between. The CDR3 protein is CSAREGQGRTSSYNSPLHF. The CDR3 bases are TGCAGTGCTAGAGAAGGGCAGGGCCGCACCAGCTCCTATAATTCACCCCTCCACTTT.

This clonotype was observed a handful of times. The CDR3 DNA reads TGTGCCAGCAGTTCCTTCCTCAGGGGGCTCTCCTACAATGAGCAGTTCTTC. Amino acids: CASSSFLRGLSYNEQFF. The rearrangement uses TRBV12-3 or TRBV12-4 and TRBJ2-1; TRBD1 agrees at 8 bases. J lost 0 bases, V lost 4 bases, and 8 bases had no gene match. This CDR3 is 17 amino acids long.

This clonotype was observed a handful of times. The V call is TRBV18, the J call TRBJ2-5; 7 bases are shared with TRBD1. J gave up 5 bases and V 4 bases, and 7 bases lay outside the gene matches. The CDR3 spans 14 residues. CDR1 KGHSH and CDR2 LQKENI come from the germline V gene. The CDR3 DNA reads as TGTGCCAGCTCACAGCGACAGGGTGAGGAGACCCAGTACTTC. Translation: CASSQRQGEETQYF.

This clonotype was recorded at least ten times. This chain connects TRBV12-3 or TRBV12-4 to TRBJ1-1, with a weak D call TRBD1 (6 bases). The ends were cut back, 6 bases at V and 1 base at J, with 9 bases in the middle. This CDR3 contains 13 residues. The CDR3 nucleotides read TGTGCCAGCAGGCCGACAGGGAACACTGAAGCTTTCTTT. Its translation is CASRPTGNTEAFF.

This clonotype has ten or more counts. The rearrangement links TRBV18 to TRBJ1-1; D unclear. CDR1 and CDR2 (germline): KGHSH, LQKENI. Between the trimmed V and J ends, which lost 3 bases and 1 base, there was a span of 9 bases. CDR3 length: 14 residues. CDR3: CASSPISENTEAFF. The CDR3 DNA sequence: TGTGCCAGCTCACCTATTTCGGAGAACACTGAAGCTTTCTTT.

This clonotype was counted a single time. The chain has TRBV15 and TRBJ1-5; D uncertain. The CDR3 consists of 17 residues. Germline CDR1 reads LNHNV; CDR2 reads YYDKDF (reference sequence). Between the trimmed V and J ends, which lost 1 base and 0 bases, there was a span of 13 bases. CDR3 DNA sequence: TGTGCCACCAGCAGAGCTTACAGAGATTATAGCAATCAGCCCCAGCATTTT. This sequence encodes CATSRAYRDYSNQPQHF. Together with reference TRBV15 and TRBJ1-5, the CDR3 gives the full variable domain: DAMVIQNPRYQVTQFGKPVTLSCSQTLNHNVMYWYQQKSSQAPKLLFHYYDKDFNNEADTPDNFQSRRPNTSFCFLDIRSPGLGDTAMYLCATSRAYRDYSNQPQHFGDGTRLSIL.

J is TRBJ1-2 and V is TRBV4-3; the D is unclear. CDR1 and CDR2 (germline): LGHNA, YSLEER. Trimming took off 2 bases at V and 5 bases at J, with 15 bases between the two ends. CDR3 length equals 15 residues. This CDR3 is CASSQTPSVRYGYTF. CDR3 in DNA: TGCGCCAGCAGCCAAACGCCATCGGTGAGATATGGCTACACCTTC.

This chain joins TRBV20-1 and TRBJ2-6; D might be TRBD2 (6 bases). The ends were cut back, 3 bases at V and 2 bases at J, with 17 bases in the middle. The CDR3 runs 17 residues. The germline CDR1 and CDR2 sequences are DFQATT and SNEGSKA (reference sequence). CDR3 DNA: TGCAGTGCTAGTACGGGGCTAGGCGGGGCTGGGGCCAACGTCCTGACTTTC. Translating it yields CSASTGLGGAGANVLTF.

The chain uses TRBV9 and TRBJ2-3; D perhaps matches TRBD2 (6 bases). CDR1 SGDLS and CDR2 YYNGEE come from the germline V gene. The CDR3 consists of 14 residues. Trimming removed 2 bases at V and 3 bases at J, with 10 bases between. In nucleotides, the CDR3 is TGTGCCAGCAGCGTTAAGGGAGGAACAGATACGCAGTATTTT. Protein: CASSVKGGTDTQYF.

V is TRBV20-1 and J is TRBJ1-5; 7 positions agree with TRBD1. The CDR3 runs 14 residues. J was trimmed by 2 bases and V by 4 bases; bases with no gene match: 5. In germline, CDR1 is DFQATT, CDR2 SNEGSKA (reference sequence). The CDR3 loop reads CSAKGTAGNQPQHF. The CDR3, as DNA: TGCAGTGCTAAGGGGACAGCGGGCAATCAGCCCCAGCATTTT.

Here the CDR3 reads CSVDGGGNTEAFF. CDR3 DNA sequence: TGCAGCGTTGATGGGGGGGGCAACACTGAAGCTTTCTTT. V and J are TRBV29-1 and TRBJ1-1, with D tentatively TRBD1 (6 bases). Trimming pared 3 bases from V and 2 bases from J, leaving 10 bases between. The CDR3 contains 13 residues. CDR1 and CDR2 (germline): SQVTM, ANQGSEA.

The rearrangement links TRBV7-2 to TRBJ2-5, with TRBD1 matching 7 bases. Germline loops: CDR1 SGHTA, CDR2 FQGNSA. J gave up 5 bases and V 1 base, and 13 bases lay outside the gene matches. There are 17 residues in the CDR3. In DNA form, the CDR3 reads TGTGCCAGCAGCTTAGTTGGGTCAGGGGGTTATTCGGAGACCCAGTACTTC. It encodes CASSLVGSGGYSETQYF. Complete variable domain (other parts from reference TRBV7-2 and TRBJ2-5): GAGVSQSPSNKVTEKGKDVELRCDPISGHTALYWYRQSLGQGLEFLIYFQGNSAPDKSGLPSDRFSAERTGGSVSTLTIQRTQQEDSAVYLCASSLVGSGGYSETQYFGPGTRLLVL.

The chain recombines TRBV20-1 with TRBJ2-1; TRBD2 agrees at 12 bases. This CDR3 has 17 amino acids. The germline V gene encodes CDR1 DFQATT and CDR2 SNEGSKA (reference sequence). V dropped 1 base and J dropped 3; count of bases not matched to a gene: 7. Written as DNA, the CDR3 is TGCAGTGCTAGAGGAGGACTAGCGGGACCAAACTACAATGAGCAGTTCTTC. Its translation: CSARGGLAGPNYNEQFF.

This clonotype was seen a few times. V gene TRBV27 combines with J gene TRBJ2-7, with D possibly matching TRBD2 (5 bases). The germline V and J ends were trimmed by 8 bases and 1 base, with 24 bases remaining between them. The germline V gene encodes CDR1 MNHEY and CDR2 SMNVEV (reference sequence). The CDR3 covers 17 residues. The CDR3 coding sequence is TGTGCCAGCCGGGGTTCAGGATGGCAAATCTTATCCTACGAGCAGTACTTC. Translating gives CASRGSGWQILSYEQYF.

This clonotype was seen only a few times. The chain has TRBV5-1 and TRBJ1-1; no definite D call. The CDR3 runs 15 residues. Germline loops: CDR1 SGHRS, CDR2 YFSETQ. V lost 2 bases and J 10 bases, leaving 21 bases between the germline ends. The DNA of the CDR3 is TGCGCCAGCAGCTTTCGTAGAACAGCCACTGATAGAGCTTTCTTT. Protein product: CASSFRRTATDRAFF.

This clonotype was seen a handful of times. This chain connects TRBV6-1 to TRBJ2-6; D unresolved. The V and J ends lost 11 bases and 0 bases respectively, with 8 bases between them. This CDR3 spans 13 amino acids. Germline-derived CDR1 and CDR2 are MNHNS and SASEGT. The CDR3 spells CASQSSGANVLTF. CDR3 nucleotides: TGTGCCTCACAAAGCTCTGGGGCCAACGTCCTGACTTTC.

This clonotype was detected a few times. The chain carries TRBV28 and TRBJ2-1, with a possible D match to TRBD2 (7 bases). In germline, CDR1 is MDHEN, CDR2 SYDVKM. The CDR3 is 17 amino acids. With 3 bases removed from V and 4 bases from J, the gap between germline ends came to 19 bases. In DNA, the CDR3 is TGTGCCAGCAGTTTCCTTAGGGGGGGCGCGAATTACAATGAGCAGTTCTTC. Translated, it gives CASSFLRGGANYNEQFF.

This clonotype was found a few times. The chain links TRBV7-2 to TRBJ2-7; D is tentatively TRBD1 or TRBD2 (6 bases each). The CDR3 spans 14 residues. The germline V gene has CDR1 SGHTA and CDR2 FQGNSA. Trimming took 5 bases from V and 2 from J, leaving 13 bases between them. The CDR3 sequence: CASSGNRGAYEQYF. CDR3 DNA sequence: TGTGCCAGCAGCGGAAATAGGGGGGCCTACGAGCAGTACTTC.

This chain uses TRBV28 with TRBJ2-7, with 9 bases fitting TRBD2. V lost 6 bases and J lost 4; bases outside the gene matches: 4. The CDR3 has 13 residues. The germline gives CDR1 MDHEN, CDR2 SYDVKM. For the CDR3, the DNA is TGTGCCAGCAGGGGACTAGCTTTGTACGAGCAGTACTTC. The encoded protein is CASRGLALYEQYF.

This clonotype was detected only a few times. The rearrangement uses TRBV4-2 and TRBJ1-4, with D maybe TRBD1 (5 bases). Trimming cost V 0 bases and J 5 bases, with 16 bases left between them. In germline, CDR1 is LGHNA, CDR2 YNFKEQ. The CDR3 runs to 17 residues. The CDR3 reads CASSQDRVQGKNEKLFF. CDR3 in DNA: TGTGCCAGCAGCCAAGATAGAGTGCAGGGTAAAAATGAAAAACTGTTTTTT.